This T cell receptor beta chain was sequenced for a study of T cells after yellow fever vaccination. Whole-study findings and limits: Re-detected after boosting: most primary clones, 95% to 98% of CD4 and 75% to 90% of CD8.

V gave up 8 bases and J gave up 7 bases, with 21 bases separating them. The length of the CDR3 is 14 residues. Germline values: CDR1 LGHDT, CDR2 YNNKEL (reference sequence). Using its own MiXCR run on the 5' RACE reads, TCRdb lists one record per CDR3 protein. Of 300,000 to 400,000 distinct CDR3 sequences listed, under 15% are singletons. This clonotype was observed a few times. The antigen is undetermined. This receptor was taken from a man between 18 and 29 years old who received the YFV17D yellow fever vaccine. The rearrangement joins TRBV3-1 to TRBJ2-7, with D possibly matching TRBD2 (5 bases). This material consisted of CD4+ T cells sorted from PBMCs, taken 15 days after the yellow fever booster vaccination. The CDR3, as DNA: TGTGCCAGCCCGTCGGCGAGGAATTGGAGGGAGCAGTACTTC. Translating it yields CASPSARNWREQYF.